The 18 T cell receptor beta chains below were found in one sample sequenced in a study of response to subunit inactivated influenza vaccine. TCRdb recomputed calls from the RT-PCR reads with MiXCR, one row per CDR3 protein. The sample has around 470,000 distinct CDR3 sequences, about 7.2% seen once. The specimen comprised PBMCs from blood, sampled about 24 months after vaccination. All receptors come from a man between 45 and 75 years old who received an inactivated influenza vaccine.

The chain carries TRBV6-1 and TRBJ1-6; tentative D call: TRBD1 (6 bases). The CDR3 is made up of 13 amino acids. V was clipped by 5 bases and J by 12 bases, with 14 bases between them. CDR1 is MNHNS and CDR2 is SASEGT in the germline V gene. CDR3 sequence: CASSPDRHGPLHF. In DNA form, the CDR3 reads TGTGCCAGCAGTCCCGACAGGCACGGACCCCTCCACTTT.

The chain links TRBV19 to TRBJ1-2; possibly TRBD1 for D (5 bases). The length of the CDR3 is 13 residues. Germline V gene sequence: CDR1 LNHDA, CDR2 SQIVND (reference sequence). The CDR3 here is CATRGRTTYGYTF. In DNA, the CDR3 is TGTGCGACTCGGGGCCGGACAACCTATGGCTACACCTTC.

This clonotype has more than one count but fewer than ten. The V and J genes are TRBV15 and TRBJ2-2; D may be TRBD1 (6 bases). With 3 bases removed from V and 6 bases from J, the gap between germline ends came to 8 bases. The V gene's germline CDR1 is LNHNV and CDR2 YYDKDF (reference sequence). The CDR3 length is 13 residues. The CDR3 region is CATSSTGPGELFF. The CDR3 region has the DNA TGTGCCACCAGCAGTACAGGGCCCGGGGAGCTGTTTTTT.

This clonotype has only a few counts. The chain is built from TRBV7-2 and TRBJ2-7, with 12 bases aligning to TRBD1. Per germline, CDR1 SGHTA and CDR2 FQGNSA. V gave up 4 bases and J gave up 6 bases; unmatched junction bases: 4. There are 14 residues in the CDR3. CDR3 nucleotide sequence: TGTGCCAGCAGCTGGGACAGGGGGCAAGGCGAGCAGTACTTC. Its protein is CASSWDRGQGEQYF.

This clonotype was found many times. The chain joins TRBV3-1 to TRBJ2-7, with 9 bases fitting TRBD1. The CDR3 extends over 15 amino acids. The V segment lost 4 bases and the J segment 3 bases; nucleotides outside the gene matches: 7. Germline values: CDR1 LGHDT, CDR2 YNNKEL (reference sequence). DNA for the CDR3: TGTGCCAGCAGCCGCGGGACAGGGAGGAACTACGAGCAGTACTTC. Encoded protein: CASSRGTGRNYEQYF.

The table lists this clonotype with a few counts. This chain links TRBV20-1 with TRBJ2-1; tentatively, D is TRBD1 (5 bases). V was trimmed by 0 bases and J by 0 bases, leaving 15 bases between them. This CDR3 region has 17 residues. CDR1 DFQATT and CDR2 SNEGSKA come from the germline V gene (reference sequence). Here the CDR3 reads CSARDLLGRDSYNEQFF. CDR3 sequence (DNA): TGCAGTGCTAGAGATCTATTAGGCAGGGACTCCTACAATGAGCAGTTCTTC.

CDR3 region: CASSSTDRGRETQYF. CDR3 nucleotide sequence: TGTGCCAGCAGCTCCACCGACAGGGGGCGTGAGACCCAGTACTTC. The V gene is TRBV12-3 or TRBV12-4, the J gene TRBJ2-5, with TRBD1 matching over 10 bases. J lost 5 bases, V lost 6 bases, and 9 bases had no gene match. CDR3 size: 15 residues.

This clonotype was seen many times. This chain joins TRBV10-3 and TRBJ2-7; D is unclear. CDR1 is ENHRY, CDR2 SYGVKD, per germline. CDR3 length: 15 residues. V was clipped by 2 bases and J by 0 bases, with 11 bases between them. CDR3 in amino acids: CAISEGVSSSYEQYF. The CDR3 coding sequence is TGTGCCATCAGTGAGGGGGTTTCAAGCTCCTACGAGCAGTACTTC.

This clonotype was seen a few times. The chain combines TRBV7-2 with TRBJ1-5, with D possibly being TRBD1 (5 bases). V was cut by 1 base and J by 7 bases, with 8 bases left in between. The CDR3 loop spans 13 amino acids. The germline CDR1 and CDR2 sequences are SGHTA and FQGNSA. In DNA, the CDR3 is TGTGCCAGCAGCTTAGTGGAGGGGCAGCCCCAGCATTTT. This codes for CASSLVEGQPQHF.

This clonotype occurred a few times. V usage is TRBV10-2 and J usage is TRBJ2-1, with D tentatively TRBD2 (6 bases). This CDR3 spans 11 amino acids. Germline V CDR1 and CDR2: WSHSY, SAAADI. V was clipped by 8 bases and J by 7 bases, with 9 bases between them. Here the CDR3 DNA reads TGCGCCAGCGTCGGGGGAAATGAGCAGTTCTTC. Translated: CASVGGNEQFF.

This clonotype showed up just a few times. CDR3 in amino acids: CASSLGGAGGTQYF. As DNA, the CDR3 is TGTGCCAGCAGCTTAGGCGGGGCAGGAGGGACCCAGTACTTC. This chain connects TRBV7-8 to TRBJ2-5; D perhaps matches TRBD2 (6 bases). Germline-derived CDR1 and CDR2 are SGHVS and FQNEAQ. Between the trimmed V and J ends, which lost 1 base and 7 bases, there was a span of 13 bases. The CDR3 is made up of 14 amino acids. Full variable domain (rest looked up from reference TRBV7-8 and TRBJ2-5): GAGVSQSPRYKVAKRGQDVALRCDPISGHVSLFWYQQALGQGPEFLTYFQNEAQLDKSGLPSDRFFAERPEGSVSTLKIQRTQQEDSAVYLCASSLGGAGGTQYFGPGTRLLVL.

This clonotype was counted only a few times. The chain carries TRBV29-1 and TRBJ2-2; possible D gene TRBD2, 6 bases. V was clipped by 6 bases and J by 4 bases, with 15 bases between them. Germline values: CDR1 SQVTM, CDR2 ANQGSEA. The CDR3 extends over 14 amino acids. CDR3 sequence: CSVKRGGITGELFF. The CDR3 bases are TGCAGCGTGAAACGCGGAGGGATCACCGGGGAGCTGTTTTTT.

The J gene is TRBJ2-5, the V gene TRBV5-6; 7 bases match TRBD1. The trim removed 1 base at V and 14 bases at J, leaving 5 bases unmatched. The CDR3 is 11 amino acids. Germline V gives CDR1 SGHDT, CDR2 YYEEEE. This CDR3 reads CASSLFGTVYF. The CDR3 DNA follows: TGTGCCAGCAGCTTGTTCGGGACAGTCTACTTC.

The J gene is TRBJ2-7, the V gene TRBV24-1, with D possibly being TRBD1 (6 bases). The CDR3 consists of 15 residues. V was shortened by 7 bases and J by 3 bases, with 18 bases between the two germline ends. Germline V gene sequence: CDR1 KGHDR, CDR2 SFDVKD. CDR3 sequence reads: CATRKGRGSVYEQYF. CDR3 bases: TGTGCCACCAGGAAAGGAAGGGGGTCGGTCTACGAGCAGTACTTC.

The chain joins TRBV20-1 to TRBJ1-3; the D is unclear. Trimming took off 1 base at V and 1 base at J, with 11 bases between the two ends. CDR1 and CDR2 from the germline V gene are DFQATT and SNEGSKA (reference sequence). This CDR3 has 15 amino acids. The CDR3 bases are TGCAGTGCTAGAGTCGGCAGGAGATCTGGAAACACCATATATTTT. Encoded protein: CSARVGRRSGNTIYF.

J is TRBJ1-5 and V is TRBV28, with 8 positions matching TRBD1. With 7 bases clipped from V and 0 bases from J, the junction kept 8 bases outside the gene matches. Germline V gene data show CDR1 as MDHEN and CDR2 as SYDVKM. The CDR3 contains 16 residues. The CDR3 bases are TGTGCCAGCACTCAGGGGGCAGACTATAGCAATCAGCCCCAGCATTTT. It is translated as CASTQGADYSNQPQHF. The full variable domain, its missing parts supplied by reference TRBV28 and TRBJ1-5, is DVKVTQSSRYLVKRTGEKVFLECVQDMDHENMFWYRQDPGLGLRLIYFSYDVKMKEKGDIPEGYSVSREKKERFSLILESASTNQTSMYLCASTQGADYSNQPQHFGDGTRLSIL.

This clonotype was seen repeatedly, ten times or more. V usage is TRBV12-3 or TRBV12-4 and J usage is TRBJ2-1; TRBD2 is a possible D gene (5 bases). V lost 2 bases and J lost 7, with 12 bases in between. The CDR3 extends over 14 amino acids. CDR3 nucleotide sequence: TGTGCCAGCAGTTTACCTAGCATCTATAATGAGCAGTTCTTC. Residues: CASSLPSIYNEQFF.

The table lists this clonotype with many counts. The genes are TRBV12-3 or TRBV12-4 and TRBJ2-2; 10 positions match TRBD1. Losses at the gene ends were 5 bases for V and 6 bases for J; bases not matched to a gene: 6. The CDR3 spans 15 residues. CDR3 in amino acids: CASSTSGQGPGELFF. The CDR3 DNA follows: TGTGCCAGCAGTACCTCGGGACAGGGGCCCGGGGAGCTGTTTTTT.